This T cell receptor (beta chain) was sequenced for a study of T-cell memory formation after mild COVID-19. Regarding the study as a whole: Clones contracting day 15 to 85 were balanced CD4/CD8; later expanders leaned CD4+.

As regards this clonotype: Its specificity is unknown.

This CDR3 spans 14 amino acids. V was cut by 5 bases and J by 2 bases, with 12 bases left in between. The germline CDR1 and CDR2 sequences are SGDLS and YYNGEE. Libraries for TCRalpha and TCRbeta carried sample barcodes and unique molecular identifiers via 5'RACE. TCRdb re-called the 5' RACE reads through MiXCR, storing one row per CDR3 protein. The sample records 110,000 or so distinct CDR3 sequences, around a fifth being singletons. The sample taken for sequencing was PBMCs or a T cell subset sorted from them (not recorded which). This sequence originates from a man younger than 30 who had mild COVID-19 (a few samples of this study predate the infection). Cell type and time point are not known. This chain joins TRBV9 and TRBJ2-3; no clear D. Here the CDR3 reads CASSAVDHTDTQYF. Written as DNA, the CDR3 is TGTGCCAGCAGTGCCGTCGACCACACAGATACGCAGTATTTT.